The 27 T cell receptor beta chains given below trace back to one sample, sequenced in a study of blood T cell repertoires in COVID-19. Assay: immunoSEQ multiplex PCR; the TCRdb copy retains only in-frame clones and omits some. Among about 110,000 clones listed, over 80% were seen once. The specimen sequenced was peripheral blood. The receptors stem from a woman in her fifties or sixties with acute or convalescent COVID-19.

This chain connects TRBV11-2 to TRBJ1-2; 12 nucleotides align to TRBD1. This CDR3 spans 15 amino acids. J gave up 4 bases and V 5 bases, and 5 bases lay outside the gene matches. Germline CDR1 SGHAT, CDR2 FQNNGV. CDR3 sequence (DNA): TGTGCCAGCAGCCCAGGGACAGGGGGCATCTATGGCTACACCTTC. This codes for CASSPGTGGIYGYTF. Full variable domain (missing parts from reference TRBV11-2 and TRBJ1-2): EAGVAQSPRYKIIEKRQSVAFWCNPISGHATLYWYQQILGQGPKLLIQFQNNGVVDDSQLPKDRFSAERLKGVDSTLKIQPAKLEDSAVYLCASSPGTGGIYGYTFGSGTRLTVV.

This rearrangement joins TRBV6-5 to TRBJ1-5; D might be TRBD1 (5 bases). Germline V gene sequence: CDR1 MNHEY, CDR2 SVGAGI. V was trimmed by 7 bases and J by 11 bases, leaving 15 bases between them. This CDR3 is built from 12 residues. The chain's CDR3 is CASNPSGGSQHF. As DNA, the CDR3 is TGTGCCAGCAACCCGAGCGGGGGTTCCCAGCATTTT.

In DNA, the CDR3 is TGTGCCAGCAGCTTGGAGGGGACAGGGTATGGGAAACTGTTTTTT. This sequence encodes CASSLEGTGYGKLFF. The chain uses TRBV5-5 and TRBJ1-4; 9 nucleotides line up with TRBD1. J lost 11 bases, V lost 0 bases, and 8 bases had no gene match. Germline assignment: CDR1 SGHKS and CDR2 YYEKEE (reference sequence). CDR3 length: 15 residues.

The chain is built from TRBV28 and TRBJ2-7; 7 bases line up with TRBD2. The length of the CDR3 is 13 residues. The junction had 8 bases not matched to a gene; V was cut back by 3 bases and J by 9 bases. Germline V CDR1 and CDR2: MDHEN, SYDVKM. CDR3 in amino acids: CASSFLTGEGQYF. CDR3 sequence (DNA): TGTGCCAGCAGTTTTCTGACGGGGGAGGGGCAGTACTTC. Full variable domain (remainder filled in from reference TRBV28 and TRBJ2-7): DVKVTQSSRYLVKRTGEKVFLECVQDMDHENMFWYRQDPGLGLRLIYFSYDVKMKEKGDIPEGYSVSREKKERFSLILESASTNQTSMYLCASSFLTGEGQYFGPGTRLTVT.

The gene calls are TRBV3-1 (or the pseudogene TRBV3-2) and TRBJ2-5, with 10 bases fitting TRBD2. The CDR3 sequence is 16 residues long. Looked up from germline, CDR1 is LGHDT and CDR2 is YNNKEL (reference sequence). The V gene end was trimmed by 8 bases and the J gene end by 2 bases; junction bases not matched to a gene: 11. CDR3 DNA: TGTGCCAGCGGGGGACTAGCGCGGGTCGGGCAAGAGACCCAGTACTTC. Its protein product is CASGGLARVGQETQYF.

The CDR3 is CASSSQRETQYF. The DNA of the CDR3 is TGTGCCAGCAGCTCGCAGCGAGAGACCCAGTACTTC. The V and J genes are TRBV7-2 and TRBJ2-5; no clear D. Trimming took 4 bases from V and 4 from J, leaving 7 bases between them. Germline CDR1 is SGHTA and CDR2 is FQGNSA. The CDR3 length is 12 residues.

The chain recombines TRBV5-6 with TRBJ1-5; 9 bases are shared with TRBD1. V trimming: 1 base; J trimming: 4 bases; junction bases outside the gene matches: 6. The CDR3 contains 16 residues. Germline CDR1 and CDR2: SGHDT and YYEEEE. CDR3 DNA sequence: TGTGCCAGCAGCTTGACAGGGGGCGGCGAAAATCAGCCCCAGCATTTT. Translating gives CASSLTGGGENQPQHF.

The gene calls are TRBV27 and TRBJ2-3; D is perhaps TRBD2 (6 bases). Per germline, CDR1 MNHEY and CDR2 SMNVEV (reference sequence). The length of the CDR3 is 14 residues. Trimming left V 7 bases short and J 1 base short, with 12 bases between. Written as DNA, the CDR3 is TGTGCCAGCAAGCGGACGGGGGGCACAGATACGCAGTATTTT. Encoded protein: CASKRTGGTDTQYF.

The chain links TRBV7-2 to TRBJ2-3; 9 positions match TRBD2. Trimming cost V 5 bases and J 3 bases; bases outside gene matches: 3. CDR1 and CDR2 (germline): SGHTA, FQGNSA. This CDR3 has 14 amino acids. The CDR3 spells CASSVGLATDTQYF. CDR3 in DNA: TGTGCCAGCAGCGTAGGACTAGCGACAGATACGCAGTATTTT.

The chain is built from TRBV9 and TRBJ2-7, with a tentative D call TRBD2 (6 bases). V lost 2 bases to trimming and J lost 2 bases, with 11 bases between them. The germline V gene has CDR1 SGDLS and CDR2 YYNGEE. This CDR3 is 14 amino acids long. The CDR3 region is CASSVQGGTYEQYF. Written as DNA, the CDR3 is TGTGCCAGCAGCGTCCAGGGCGGGACCTACGAGCAGTACTTC.

This chain links TRBV19 with TRBJ2-1, with unresolved D. The CDR3 loop spans 13 amino acids. Germline values: CDR1 LNHDA, CDR2 SQIVND (reference sequence). Trimming cost V 0 bases and J 4 bases, with 4 bases left between them. CDR3 residues: CASSIDRYNEQFF. For the CDR3, the DNA is TGTGCCAGTAGTATAGACAGATACAATGAGCAGTTCTTC.

This sequence joins TRBV28 and TRBJ1-2; TRBD1 agrees at 8 bases. CDR3 length equals 15 residues. CDR1 and CDR2 from the germline V gene are MDHEN and SYDVKM. With 7 bases clipped from V and 6 bases from J, the junction kept 13 bases outside the gene matches. CDR3 sequence: CASTPGRGRIHGYTF. The DNA of the CDR3 is TGTGCCAGCACTCCGGGCAGGGGGCGAATCCATGGCTACACCTTC.

The V call is TRBV30, the J call TRBJ2-3; TRBD1 might be the D (6 bases). This CDR3 contains 15 residues. Germline CDR1 reads GTSNPN; CDR2 reads SVGIG (reference sequence). Trimming cost V 3 bases and J 0 bases, with 13 bases left between them. The CDR3 DNA sequence: TGTGCCTGGAGGAGGGGGTGGGGGAGCACAGATACGCAGTATTTT. Residues: CAWRRGWGSTDTQYF.

This clone was observed a few times. CDR3 nucleotide sequence: TGTGCCAGCAGGTCACCGGGACAGGGGAATGGCTACACCTTC. Its protein is CASRSPGQGNGYTF. The chain employs TRBV27 and TRBJ1-2, with 10 bases matching TRBD1. V lost 6 bases to trimming and J lost 6 bases; unmatched junction nucleotides: 7. There are 14 residues in the CDR3. Germline CDR1 and CDR2: MNHEY and SMNVEV (reference sequence).

This chain links TRBV7-6 with TRBJ2-2; 8 positions match TRBD2. CDR1 SGHVS and CDR2 FNYEAQ come from the germline V gene. With V trimmed by 1 base and J by 4 bases, 8 bases remained unmatched. This CDR3 has 17 residues. This CDR3 is CASSLVPGRGGTGELFF. DNA of the CDR3: TGTGCCAGCAGCTTAGTCCCCGGACGGGGGGGCACCGGGGAGCTGTTTTTT.

With regard to this clone: Germline is not matched at one junction end, which may reflect a read error. The sample contains more than one DNA sequence encoding this CDR3. This chain links TRBV29-1 with TRBJ1-2; D is possibly TRBD1 (6 bases). The CDR3 sequence is 13 residues long. CDR1 SQVTM and CDR2 ANQGSEA come from the germline V gene. The CDR3 sequence is CSVVKGGGLGYTF. CDR3 DNA: TGCAGCGTTGTAAAAGGAGGGGGACTAGGCTATACCTTC.

The V gene is TRBV19, the J gene TRBJ1-6; TRBD1 matches at 10 bases. CDR3 length: 17 amino acids. The junction had 11 bases not matched to a gene; V was cut back by 3 bases and J by 9 bases. In germline, CDR1 is LNHDA, CDR2 SQIVND (reference sequence). The CDR3 sequence is CASSMSRDRGEISPLHF. The CDR3 region has the DNA TGTGCCAGTAGTATGTCCCGGGACAGGGGCGAAATTTCACCCCTCCACTTT.

CDR3 bases: TGTGCCTGGAGTCCGGGTGGATTTAACTACGAGCAGTACTTC. Its protein is CAWSPGGFNYEQYF. This sequence joins TRBV30 and TRBJ2-7, with no clear D. V shed 2 bases and J shed 3 bases, with 14 bases lying between them. The CDR3 is 14 residues long. The germline gives CDR1 GTSNPN, CDR2 SVGIG (reference sequence).

This clone was seen ten or more times. Here the CDR3 reads CASSQLQGNTEAFF. CDR3 nucleotide sequence: TGTGCCAGCAGCCAATTACAGGGGAACACTGAAGCTTTCTTT. The V and J genes are TRBV3-1 (or the pseudogene TRBV3-2) and TRBJ1-1, with D possibly TRBD1 on 6 matching bases. V lost 2 bases to trimming and J lost 1 base, with 8 bases between them. The germline V gene has CDR1 LGHDT and CDR2 YNNKEL (reference sequence). CDR3 length: 14 amino acids.

This clone was seen a single time. The chain has TRBV30 and TRBJ2-7; 7 bases line up with TRBD1. The CDR3 loop spans 13 amino acids. Germline V CDR1 and CDR2: GTSNPN, SVGIG (reference sequence). V dropped 3 bases and J dropped 7; count of bases not matched to a gene: 9. In DNA, the CDR3 is TGTGCCTGGAGATCGGACAGGCGATGGGAGCAGTACTTC. Translation gives CAWRSDRRWEQYF.

The chain has TRBV15 and TRBJ2-7; possibly TRBD2 for D (5 bases). The CDR3 consists of 14 residues. Between the trimmed V and J ends, which lost 5 bases and 6 bases, there was a span of 17 bases. Germline CDR1 reads LNHNV; CDR2 reads YYDKDF (reference sequence). This CDR3 reads CATSPPPGLGEQYF. The CDR3 coding sequence is TGTGCCACCAGCCCCCCTCCGGGGTTGGGCGAGCAGTACTTC.

The J gene is TRBJ1-2, the V gene TRBV12-5, with a tentative D call TRBD1 (6 bases). Germline V CDR1 and CDR2: LGHNT, FRNRAP. Trimming stripped 3 bases from V and 5 bases from J, with 22 bases between. This CDR3 contains 17 residues. CDR3 in DNA: TGTGCTAGTGGTTTCCCCCAGGGGATTATCCCACTGTATGGCTACACCTTC. Translation: CASGFPQGIIPLYGYTF.

CDR3 DNA: TGTGCCTCTGGGACTAGCAGCACCTACAATGAGCAGTTCTTC. Protein sequence: CASGTSSTYNEQFF. V is TRBV7-2 and J is TRBJ2-1, with 9 nucleotides matching TRBD2. The CDR3 covers 14 residues. Per germline, CDR1 SGHTA and CDR2 FQGNSA. V lost 11 bases to trimming and J lost 2 bases; unmatched junction nucleotides: 7.

The chain recombines TRBV11-2 with TRBJ2-5, with D uncertain. The CDR3 is made up of 14 amino acids. V was pared by 5 bases and J by 5 bases, with 15 bases between. Germline lookup yields CDR1 SGHAT and CDR2 FQNNGV. The CDR3 here is CASSPPGLLETQYF. The CDR3, as DNA: TGTGCCAGCAGCCCACCAGGTCTCCTGGAGACCCAGTACTTC.

This chain uses TRBV19 with TRBJ1-6; the D gene is possibly TRBD1 (5 bases). The CDR3 is made up of 14 amino acids. The V and J ends lost 5 bases and 7 bases respectively, with 12 bases between them. Germline loops: CDR1 LNHDA, CDR2 SQIVND (reference sequence). This CDR3 is CASSGLRQNSPLHF. CDR3 DNA: TGTGCCAGTAGTGGCCTCCGACAGAATTCACCCCTCCACTTT. The variable domain in full, with the rest retrieved from reference TRBV19 and TRBJ1-6, is DGGITQSPKYLFRKEGQNVTLSCEQNLNHDAMYWYRQDPGQGLRLIYYSQIVNDFQKGDIAEGYSVSREKKESFPLTVTSAQKNPTAFYLCASSGLRQNSPLHFGNGTRLTVT.

The chain is built from TRBV9 and TRBJ1-1, with D perhaps TRBD1 (6 bases). The ends were cut back, 0 bases at V and 4 bases at J, with 16 bases in the middle. Germline CDR1 reads SGDLS; CDR2 reads YYNGEE. CDR3 length: 16 residues. CDR3 sequence reads: CASSVVQGNLGTEAFF. The CDR3, as DNA: TGTGCCAGCAGCGTAGTACAGGGCAATTTGGGCACTGAAGCTTTCTTT.

CDR3 bases: TGCGCCAGCAGCCCCCCCGTGCGGGAAGAAACCGGGGAGCTGTTTTTT. Translation gives CASSPPVREETGELFF. This chain links TRBV5-1 with TRBJ2-2; a possible D gene is TRBD2 (6 bases). V gave up 4 bases and J gave up 5 bases, with 18 bases separating them. Germline loops: CDR1 SGHRS, CDR2 YFSETQ. The CDR3 covers 16 residues.